This T cell receptor (beta chain) was captured in a study of blood T cells in healthy people across ages. Primed by a sample-barcoded 5' primer and a J-beta primer mix, a second PCR proceeded for roughly 6 to 12 cycles. TCRdb used MiXCR to reprocess the 5' RACE reads, holding one entry per CDR3 protein. Among about 720,000 distinct CDR3 sequences listed, around 25% were seen once. CDR3 length equals 12 residues. The germline V gene has CDR1 MNHEY and CDR2 SVGEGT. This clonotype turned up a few times. Antigen unknown. Healthy Caucasian individuals from Russia aged about 6 to 100 served as donors. Overall study findings and caveats: Per-million-T-cell TCR beta diversity fell roughly linearly with age.

This sample also appeared in a second study, on T cells of mothers and their children. According to that study: Donors comprised three healthy Caucasian mothers plus their six children.

The clonotype comes from a boy aged 10-17 years in good health. The chain joins TRBV6-2 or TRBV6-3 to TRBJ2-5; no clear D gene. The DNA end lines up better with TRBJ2-1; the J call may be wrong. The sequencing sample was made of blood. The CDR3 region has the DNA TGTGCCAGCAGTGGCGACGCGTCTGAGCAGTTCTTC. It yields the protein CASSGDASEQFF.